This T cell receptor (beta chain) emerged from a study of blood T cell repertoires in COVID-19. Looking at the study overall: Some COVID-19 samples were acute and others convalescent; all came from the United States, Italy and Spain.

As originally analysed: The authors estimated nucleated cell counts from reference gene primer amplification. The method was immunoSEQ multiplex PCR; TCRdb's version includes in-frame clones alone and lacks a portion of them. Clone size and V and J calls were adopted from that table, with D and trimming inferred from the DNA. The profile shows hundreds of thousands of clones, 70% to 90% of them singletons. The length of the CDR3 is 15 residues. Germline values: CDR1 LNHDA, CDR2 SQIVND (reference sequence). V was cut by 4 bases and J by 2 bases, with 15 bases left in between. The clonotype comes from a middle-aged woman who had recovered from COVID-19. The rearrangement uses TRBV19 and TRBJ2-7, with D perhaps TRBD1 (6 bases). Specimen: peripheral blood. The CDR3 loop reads CASSRFSGGPYEQYF. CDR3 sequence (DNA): TGTGCCAGTAGTAGATTTAGTGGGGGCCCCTACGAGCAGTACTTC.